This is a list of T cell receptor beta chains from one sample in a study of Ad26.COV2.S vaccination and SARS-CoV-2 variants. Clones were read by immunoSEQ multiplex PCR, and TCRdb kept only the in-frame ones, dropping some. The sample holds about 350,000 clones, about 90% seen once. The material was peripheral blood, obtained after recovery from COVID-19. The receptors were sampled from a human donor who had recovered from COVID-19. Each CDR3 is given with its conserved first and last residue. Each record gives: J gene, V gene, CDR3 protein.

>TRBJ2-5|TRBV5-4
CASSLGGRETQYF
>TRBJ1-2|TRBV2
CASRDIIYGYTF
>TRBJ2-7|TRBV10-3
CAIRTSNLDEQYF
>TRBJ2-1|TRBV9
CASSVPLNGASGGYNEQFF
>TRBJ1-1|TRBV12-3/TRBV12-4
CASSFTGNTEAFF
>TRBJ2-1|TRBV11-2
CASSLTSGGPLYNEQFF
>TRBJ1-2|TRBV5-1
CASSPSPGGNYGYTF
>TRBJ1-2|TRBV2
CASSESSNYGYTF
>TRBJ2-5|TRBV5-1
CASSLGVQAQETQYF
>TRBJ1-1|TRBV29-1
CSVEFSAGGTEAFF
>TRBJ1-6|TRBV5-6
CASSYLQGGANSPLHF
>TRBJ2-3|TRBV5-1
CASSLASSRSTDTQYF
>TRBJ2-3|TRBV6-5
CASSYGGLATDTQYF
>TRBJ2-2|TRBV6-6
CASSYSRQGPGELFF
>TRBJ2-3|TRBV18
CASSPPGLAPDTQYF
>TRBJ1-2|TRBV7-2
CASSLGRGPGGYTF
>TRBJ2-1|TRBV4-1
CASSTLGTDSYNEQFF
>TRBJ2-7|TRBV24-1
CASNRGIGYEQYF
>TRBJ1-2|TRBV12-3/TRBV12-4
CASSLQFYGYTF
>TRBJ2-2|TRBV19
CASSIWQAPRVNGELFF
>TRBJ1-2|TRBV18
CASSPVEGYTF
>TRBJ2-1|TRBV9
CASSVATSGGAHNEQFF
>TRBJ1-1|TRBV13
CASSSRDRGMNTEAFF
>TRBJ1-2|TRBV2
CASSEPGARGYTF
>TRBJ2-7|TRBV29-1
CSVVIQGAGTSEQYF
>TRBJ1-3|TRBV10-1
CASSGRVSSGNTIYF
>TRBJ1-1|TRBV4-3
CASSRYSAGEMNTEAFF
>TRBJ2-1|TRBV21-1
CASSKASKGGRSYNEQFF
>TRBJ2-1|TRBV5-1
CASSSLSGTYNEQFF